The 9 T cell receptor beta chains below come from one sample, sequenced in a study of cytomegalovirus exposure and HLA in healthy donors. This PCR relied on a set of 60 Vbeta primers and 13 Jbeta primers. Sequenced by immunoSEQ multiplex PCR; TCRdb stores in-frame clones only, minus some. The data show fewer than 150,000 clones, 76% seen once. The sample was PBMCs. The receptor set was obtained from a man younger than 30 in good health and CMV-seronegative.

This chain connects TRBV27 to TRBJ2-7; 7 bases fit TRBD1. Germline V gene lookup returns CDR1 MNHEY and CDR2 SMNVEV (reference sequence). With 8 bases clipped from V and 5 bases from J, the junction kept 6 bases outside the gene matches. The CDR3 spans 12 residues. Written as DNA, the CDR3 is TGTGCCAGCGCCGGGACAGTCCACGAGCAGTACTTC. Amino acid sequence: CASAGTVHEQYF.

The J gene is TRBJ1-1, the V gene TRBV19, with TRBD1 matching over 8 bases. CDR3 length: 12 amino acids. Germline V gene sequence: CDR1 LNHDA, CDR2 SQIVND (reference sequence). V lost 6 bases and J lost 5; bases outside the gene matches: 2. CDR3 protein: CASRTGATEAFF. The CDR3 DNA reads TGTGCCAGTAGGACAGGGGCAACTGAAGCTTTCTTT. The full variable domain, rest sourced from reference TRBV19 and TRBJ1-1, is DGGITQSPKYLFRKEGQNVTLSCEQNLNHDAMYWYRQDPGQGLRLIYYSQIVNDFQKGDIAEGYSVSREKKESFPLTVTSAQKNPTAFYLCASRTGATEAFFGQGTRLTVV.

The chain is built from TRBV5-1 and TRBJ2-3, with D maybe TRBD2 (6 bases). The germline CDR1 and CDR2 sequences are SGHRS and YFSETQ. Trimming took 3 bases from V and 0 from J, leaving 14 bases between them. The CDR3 is 16 residues long. The CDR3 here is CASSYEGLRSTDTQYF. CDR3 nucleotides: TGCGCCAGCAGCTACGAGGGACTCCGGAGCACAGATACGCAGTATTTT. The variable domain in full, with the rest retrieved from reference TRBV5-1 and TRBJ2-3, is KAGVTQTPRYLIKTRGQQVTLSCSPISGHRSVSWYQQTPGQGLQFLFEYFSETQRNKGNFPGRFSGRQFSNSRSEMNVSTLELGDSALYLCASSYEGLRSTDTQYFGPGTRLTVL.

This clone occurred a few times. In DNA form, the CDR3 reads TGCGCCAGCAGCTTGGCAGGCGCCGAGGGTCAGCCCCAGCATTTT. It translates to CASSLAGAEGQPQHF. This chain links TRBV5-1 with TRBJ1-5; D unclear. There are 15 residues in the CDR3. V shed 0 bases and J shed 6 bases, with 13 bases lying between them. In germline, CDR1 is SGHRS, CDR2 YFSETQ.

The chain combines TRBV9 with TRBJ1-1; D remains ambiguous. Germline V gives CDR1 SGDLS, CDR2 YYNGEE. CDR3 length: 16 residues. V lost 0 bases and J 0 bases, leaving 12 bases between the germline ends. CDR3 bases: TGTGCCAGCAGCGTAGGCGGCAGCCTGCTGAACACTGAAGCTTTCTTT. Translation: CASSVGGSLLNTEAFF.

The chain combines TRBV6-1 with TRBJ2-3; D gene uncertain. CDR3 length: 15 amino acids. The germline gives CDR1 MNHNS, CDR2 SASEGT. V lost 6 bases, J lost 2 bases, and 15 bases lay in between. The CDR3 nucleotides read TGTGCCAGCAGGGGTCGACTCCTCCTCACAGATACGCAGTATTTT. It translates to CASRGRLLLTDTQYF.

The rearrangement joins TRBV10-3 to TRBJ2-5; D is perhaps TRBD1 (5 bases). Deletions cut 3 bases from V and 5 bases from J, with 13 bases between. This CDR3 comprises 14 residues. Germline-derived CDR1 and CDR2 are ENHRY and SYGVKD. The CDR3 coding sequence is TGTGCCATCAGTGATGGGCAGGGTGGGGAGACCCAGTACTTC. This codes for CAISDGQGGETQYF.

This rearrangement joins TRBV11-1 to TRBJ2-1, with D possibly being TRBD1 (5 bases). V was pared by 1 base and J by 7 bases, with 5 bases between. CDR3 length equals 12 residues. Germline CDR1 is SGHAT and CDR2 is FQDESV (reference sequence). CDR3: CASSLDRNEQFF. The CDR3 DNA reads as TGTGCCAGCAGCTTAGACAGGAATGAGCAGTTCTTC.

This clone showed up just a few times. The junction differs from germline at one of its ends, possibly a read error. This CDR3 is also generated by other DNA sequences in the sample. The chain links TRBV7-9 to TRBJ1-6; 8 nucleotides line up with TRBD1. The CDR3 length is 15 residues. CDR1 is SEHNR and CDR2 is FQNEAQ in the germline V gene (reference sequence). CDR3 in amino acids: CASSGQGSYNSPLHF. The CDR3 coding sequence is TGTGCCAGCAGCGGACAGGGCTCCTATAATTCCCCCCTCCACTTT.